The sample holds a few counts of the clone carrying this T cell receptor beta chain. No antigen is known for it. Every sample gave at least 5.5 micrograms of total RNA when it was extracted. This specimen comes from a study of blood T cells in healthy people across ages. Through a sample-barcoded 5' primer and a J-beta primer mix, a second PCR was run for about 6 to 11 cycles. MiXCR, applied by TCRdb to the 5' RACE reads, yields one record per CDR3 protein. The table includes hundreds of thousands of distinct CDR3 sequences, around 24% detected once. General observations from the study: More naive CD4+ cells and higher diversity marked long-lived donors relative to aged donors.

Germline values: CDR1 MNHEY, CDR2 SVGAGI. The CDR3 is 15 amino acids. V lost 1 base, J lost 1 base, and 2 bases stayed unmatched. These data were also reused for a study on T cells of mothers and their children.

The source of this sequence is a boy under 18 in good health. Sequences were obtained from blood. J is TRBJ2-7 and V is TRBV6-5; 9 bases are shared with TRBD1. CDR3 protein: CASSYYGTGSYEQYF. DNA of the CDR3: TGTGCCAGCAGTTACTACGGGACAGGGTCCTACGAGCAGTACTTC.